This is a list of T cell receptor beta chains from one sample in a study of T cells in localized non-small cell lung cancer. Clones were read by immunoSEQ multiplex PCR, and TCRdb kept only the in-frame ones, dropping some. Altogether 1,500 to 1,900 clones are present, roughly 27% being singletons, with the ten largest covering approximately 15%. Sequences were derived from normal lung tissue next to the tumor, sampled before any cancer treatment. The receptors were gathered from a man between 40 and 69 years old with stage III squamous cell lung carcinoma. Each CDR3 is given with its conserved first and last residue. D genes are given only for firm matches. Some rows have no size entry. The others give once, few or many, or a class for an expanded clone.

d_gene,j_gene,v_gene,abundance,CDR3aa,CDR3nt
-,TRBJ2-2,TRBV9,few,CASSFGIGGNTGELFF,TGTGCCAGCAGCTTCGGAATTGGGGGTAACACCGGGGAGCTGTTTTTT
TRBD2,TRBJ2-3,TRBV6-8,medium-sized,CASSSVLAGVGDTQYF,TGTGCCAGCAGTTCGGTACTAGCGGGGGTGGGAGATACGCAGTATTTT
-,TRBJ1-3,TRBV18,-,CASSPPGNTIYF,TGTGCCAGCTCACCACCAGGAAACACCATATATTTT
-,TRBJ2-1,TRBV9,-,CASSPGTNDYNEQFF,TGTGCCAGCAGCCCCGGGACCAACGACTACAATGAGCAGTTCTTC
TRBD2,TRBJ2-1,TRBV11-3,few,CASSFISSGGYEQFF,TGTGCCAGCAGCTTCATCTCTAGCGGGGGCTATGAGCAGTTCTTC
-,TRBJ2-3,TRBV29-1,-,CSSRDSTDTQYF,TGCAGCTCTCGGGACTCCACAGATACGCAGTATTTT
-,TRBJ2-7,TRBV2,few,CASSVGDSGYEQYF,TGTGCCAGCAGTGTCGGGGACTCTGGCTACGAGCAGTACTTC
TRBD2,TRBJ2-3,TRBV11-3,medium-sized,CASSPIAGGPIGADTQYF,TGTGCCAGCAGCCCGATCGCGGGGGGGCCGATAGGTGCAGATACGCAGTATTTT
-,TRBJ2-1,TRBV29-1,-,CSVEDPQRSSYNEQFF,TGCAGCGTTGAAGATCCCCAGAGGAGCTCCTACAATGAGCAGTTCTTC
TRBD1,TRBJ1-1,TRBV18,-,CASSRQGGNTEAFF,TGTGCCAGCTCACGACAGGGAGGGAACACTGAAGCTTTCTTT
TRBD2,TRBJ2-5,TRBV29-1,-,CSVEKRGDRETQYF,TGCAGCGTTGAAAAGCGGGGGGATCGGGAGACCCAGTACTTC
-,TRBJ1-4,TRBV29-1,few,CSVGGMGAAPNEKLFF,TGCAGCGTTGGGGGGATGGGGGCGGCGCCTAATGAAAAACTGTTTTTT
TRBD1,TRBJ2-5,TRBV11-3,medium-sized,CASSSRRGQETQYF,TGTGCCAGCAGCTCCCGCAGGGGGCAAGAGACCCAGTACTTC
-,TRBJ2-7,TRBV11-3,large,CASTLRTEGGNEQYF,TGTGCCAGCACCTTGCGGACGGAGGGTGGCAACGAGCAGTACTTC
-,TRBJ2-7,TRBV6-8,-,CAISVGFGYEQYF,TGTGCCATCAGTGTTGGGTTTGGTTACGAGCAGTACTTC
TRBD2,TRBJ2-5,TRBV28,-,CASSSSGGGGETQYF,TGTGCCAGCAGTTCTAGCGGGGGGGGAGGAGAGACCCAGTACTTC
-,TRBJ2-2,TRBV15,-,CATSRGDGDTGELFF,TGTGCCACCAGCAGAGGAGACGGAGACACCGGGGAGCTGTTTTTT
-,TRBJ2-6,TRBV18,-,CASSLASGANVLTF,TGTGCCAGCTCACTAGCCTCTGGGGCCAACGTCCTGACTTTC
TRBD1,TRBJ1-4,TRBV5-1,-,CASSLQTGANEKLFF,TGCGCCAGCAGCTTGCAAACAGGGGCTAATGAAAAACTGTTTTTT
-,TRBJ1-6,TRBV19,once,CASQLTANNSPLHF,TGTGCCAGTCAGTTGACAGCGAATAATTCACCCCTCCACTTT
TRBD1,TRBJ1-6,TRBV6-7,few,CASSCGTGKDNSPLHF,TGTGCCAGCAGTTGCGGGACAGGGAAAGATAATTCACCCCTCCACTTT
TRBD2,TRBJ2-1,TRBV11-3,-,CASSLGVAGAEQFF,TGTGCCAGCAGCTTAGGGGTAGCGGGGGCTGAGCAGTTCTTC
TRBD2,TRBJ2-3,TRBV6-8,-,CASSDTSGADTQYF,TGTGCCAGCAGTGACACTAGCGGGGCAGATACGCAGTATTTT
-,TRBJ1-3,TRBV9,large,CASSVDLLSGNTIYF,TGTGCCAGCAGCGTAGATCTACTTTCTGGAAACACCATATATTTT
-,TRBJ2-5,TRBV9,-,CASSAMGGVETQYF,TGTGCCAGCAGCGCGATGGGGGGAGTGGAGACCCAGTACTTC
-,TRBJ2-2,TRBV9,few,CASSFKVATGELFF,TGTGCCAGCAGTTTTAAGGTCGCCACCGGGGAGCTGTTTTTT
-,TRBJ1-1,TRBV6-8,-,CASSPVETTEAFF,TGTGCCAGCAGCCCCGTGGAGACCACTGAAGCTTTCTTT
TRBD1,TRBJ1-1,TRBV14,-,CASSQVRTGEAFF,TGTGCCAGCAGCCAAGTACGGACAGGGGAAGCTTTCTTT
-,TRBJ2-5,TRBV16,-,CASSPQGEETQYF,TGTGCCAGCAGCCCACAGGGTGAGGAGACCCAGTACTTC
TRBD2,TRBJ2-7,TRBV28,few,CASSSAGRANEQYF,TGTGCCAGCAGTTCCGCAGGGAGGGCCAACGAGCAGTACTTC
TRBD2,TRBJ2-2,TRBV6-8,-,CASSLSGGDYTGELFF,TGTGCCAGCAGTTTAAGCGGGGGGGACTACACCGGGGAGCTGTTTTTT
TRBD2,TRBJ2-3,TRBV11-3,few,CASSPAGGLTDTQYF,TGTGCCAGCAGCCCAGCGGGGGGCCTCACAGATACGCAGTATTTT
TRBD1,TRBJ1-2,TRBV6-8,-,CASSYGTGSTFNYGYTF,TGTGCCAGCAGTTACGGGACAGGGTCAACCTTTAACTATGGCTACACCTTC
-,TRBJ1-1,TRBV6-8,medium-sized,CASRNRVKYTEAFF,TGTGCCAGCAGGAACAGGGTAAAGTACACTGAAGCTTTCTTT
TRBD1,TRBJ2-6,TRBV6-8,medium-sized,CASSLDRVKDPGANVLTF,TGTGCCAGCAGTCTGGACAGGGTGAAGGATCCTGGGGCCAACGTCCTGACTTTC
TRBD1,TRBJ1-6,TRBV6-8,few,CASSKDRANSPLHF,TGTGCCAGCAGCAAAGACAGGGCCAATTCACCCCTCCACTTT
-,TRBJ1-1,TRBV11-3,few,CASSLDPDMNTEAFF,TGTGCCAGCAGCTTGGATCCAGACATGAACACTGAAGCTTTCTTT
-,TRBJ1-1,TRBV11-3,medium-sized,CASRVGGRNTEAFF,TGTGCCAGCAGAGTGGGGGGACGAAACACTGAAGCTTTCTTT
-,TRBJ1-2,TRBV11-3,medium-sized,CASSSSGVSYGYTF,TGTGCCAGCAGCTCCTCAGGGGTTAGCTATGGCTACACCTTC
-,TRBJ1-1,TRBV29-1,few,CSFRLSDIEAFF,TGCAGCTTTAGACTTTCAGACATTGAAGCTTTCTTT
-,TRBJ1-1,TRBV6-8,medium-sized,CASSNQGFNTEAFF,TGTGCCAGCAGCAACCAGGGGTTTAACACTGAAGCTTTCTTT
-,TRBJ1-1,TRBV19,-,CASSMAGLGTEAFF,TGTGCCAGTAGTATGGCTGGTCTGGGGACTGAAGCTTTCTTT
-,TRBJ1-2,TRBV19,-,CASSIFFRTYGYTF,TGTGCCAGTAGTATATTTTTCAGGACCTATGGCTACACCTTC
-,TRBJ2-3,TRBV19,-,CASSTEALLQYF,TGTGCCAGTAGTACTGAAGCGCTCCTCCAGTATTTT
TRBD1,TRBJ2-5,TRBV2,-,CASSEAGSTGAKETQYF,TGTGCCAGCAGCGAGGCGGGGTCGACAGGGGCTAAAGAGACCCAGTACTTC